This entry is about one TCR beta chain. Its antigen remains unknown. Since the CDR3 does not end with the conserved phenylalanine or tryptophan, this likely comes from a read error. Looked up from germline, CDR1 is MNHEY and CDR2 is SVGAGI. CDR3 length: 15 residues. Trimming took off 3 bases at V and 1 base at J, with 12 bases between the two ends. The entry originates in a study of CD8 T cells in Susac syndrome. Controls were healthy donors chosen to match patients in age and sex. TEMRA cells were enriched by FACS, while CD8+ and CD4+ T cells were obtained through a negative isolation that was performed magnetically. Random-hexamer reverse transcription was applied to roughly 0.45 to 1 ug RNA. An immunoSEQ multiplex PCR amplified TCR beta CDR3 over 54 Vbeta and 13 Jbeta. One entry per CDR3 protein, called by TCRdb with MiXCR from the immunoSEQ multiplex PCR reads. This sample has over 100,000 distinct CDR3 sequences, with around nine tenths found just once.

The study, taken as a whole, reports: As the study acknowledged, the number of individuals who were part of its TCR sequencing and HLA analysis was relatively small.

This clonotype was obtained from a human donor in good health. The sample consisted of CD4+ T cells from PBMCs. The chain couples TRBV6-5 to TRBJ1-1; D possibly corresponds to TRBD1 (5 bases). The CDR3 nucleotides are TGTGCCAGCAGTTATACAGGTTTCGCGAACACTGAAGCTTTCCTT. It is translated as CASSYTGFANTEAFL.